The entry that follows covers one T cell receptor (beta chain) sequence. No antigen is known for it. Within the sample, other DNA sequences also encode this same CDR3. The source of the sample is a study of T cell responses to AZD1222 COVID-19 vaccine. About the study: Pooling of second doses given at about 4 or about 12 weeks was done.

This CDR3 is 12 amino acids long. Germline assignment: CDR1 SGHVS and CDR2 FQNEAQ. Trimming removed 5 bases from V and 4 bases from J, with 8 bases in between. General study results and limits: Rises in breadth and depth of Spike-specific TCRs came after two AZD1222 doses. Clonal diversity was possibly underestimated, and the donors were mostly white British, with more females.

The protocol was immunoSEQ multiplex PCR, while the TCRdb copy is restricted to in-frame clones and leaves out a portion. The sample lists about 91,000 clones, about 88% occurring once. V usage is TRBV7-8 and J usage is TRBJ1-2; D unresolved. The sample consisted of peripheral blood, taken on day 0 of AZD1222 vaccination. The receptor was isolated from an adult in good health. The CDR3 sequence: CASSPRTYGYTF. CDR3 nucleotides: TGTGCCAGCAGCCCCCGAACCTATGGCTACACCTTC.